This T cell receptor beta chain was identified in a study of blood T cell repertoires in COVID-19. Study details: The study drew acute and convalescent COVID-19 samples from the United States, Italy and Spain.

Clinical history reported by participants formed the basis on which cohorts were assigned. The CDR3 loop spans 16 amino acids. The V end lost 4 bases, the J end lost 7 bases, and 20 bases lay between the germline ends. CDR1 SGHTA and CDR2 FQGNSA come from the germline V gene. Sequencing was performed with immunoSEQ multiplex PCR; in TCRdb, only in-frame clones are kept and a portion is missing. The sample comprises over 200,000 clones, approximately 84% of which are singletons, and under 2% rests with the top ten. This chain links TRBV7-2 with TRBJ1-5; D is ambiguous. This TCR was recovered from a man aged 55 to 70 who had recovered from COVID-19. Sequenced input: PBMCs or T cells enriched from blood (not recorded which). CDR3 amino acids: CASSSGPEGLGQPQHF. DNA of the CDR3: TGTGCCAGCAGCTCAGGCCCGGAGGGTTTAGGCCAGCCCCAGCATTTT.